The T cell receptor (beta chain) under discussion was sequenced for a study of Ad26.COV2.S vaccination and SARS-CoV-2 variants. Study results and caveats: Total responses of T cells may have been underestimated by the analyses of TCR breadth and depth. Reportedly, after vaccination the spike-specific CD8+ and CD4+ T cell responses displayed substantial breadth.

Treatment denoted: around 19 received Ad26.COV2.S at low or high dose, single or two shots; a few received placebo; per-sample allocation not given. It was on day 63 after the first vaccine or placebo injection that samples were taken. Immunization relied on an Ad26 vector, which expressed Wuhan-strain SARS-CoV-2 spike. Using immunoSEQ multiplex PCR, the repertoire was profiled, and TCRdb retains in-frame clones only, with some absent. The sample shows approximately 240,000 clones, roughly 88% of them seen only once. V lost 0 bases, J lost 4 bases, and 9 bases lay in between. Germline assignment: CDR1 SGHVS and CDR2 FNYEAQ. The CDR3 loop spans 14 amino acids. Remarks on this clone: The antigen remains undetermined.

The gene calls are TRBV7-6 and TRBJ1-2; D not resolved. This TCR derives from a person aged 18-60 years who received the Ad26.COV2.S COVID-19 vaccine or a placebo. The specimen comprised peripheral blood, sampled in a trial of Ad26.COV2.S vaccine versus placebo. The CDR3 sequence: CASSLAGQAYGYTF. In nucleotides, the CDR3 is TGTGCCAGCAGCTTAGCTGGCCAGGCCTATGGCTACACCTTC.